This is a list of T cell receptor beta chains from one sample in a study of control samples from healthy donors and cancer patients. Sequencing used immunoSEQ multiplex PCR; TCRdb keeps in-frame clones, though not all of them. The sample lists roughly 18,000 clones; more than 70% were seen once. The sample taken for sequencing was PBMCs. These TCRs come from a woman aged 60-75 years with head and neck cancer. Both conserved end residues are part of each CDR3. Each record gives: J gene, D gene, clone size, V gene, CDR3 protein, CDR3 DNA. A D gene is named only where the DNA matches it firmly. Size values are once, few and many counts, or a class for expanded clones, and some rows have none.

>TRBJ2-7|TRBD1|-|TRBV27
CASSSTRDRAEGGEQYF
TGTGCCAGCAGTTCTACCCGGGACAGGGCCGAAGGCGGCGAGCAGTACTTC
>TRBJ1-1|-|once|TRBV27
CASIDTSNTEAFF
TGTGCCAGCATCGACACTTCGAACACTGAAGCTTTCTTT
>TRBJ2-4|TRBD2|-|TRBV4-1
CASSQDRSGRAKNIQYF
TGCGCCAGCAGCCAAGATCGGAGCGGGAGAGCCAAAAACATTCAGTACTTC
>TRBJ2-2|TRBD2|once|TRBV6-5
CASIGGRKGTGELFF
TGTGCCAGCATTGGCGGGAGGAAGGGCACCGGGGAGCTGTTTTTT
>TRBJ2-6|-|-|TRBV5-1
CASSSGDGGGANVLTF
TGCGCCAGCAGCTCAGGGGATGGTGGTGGGGCCAACGTCCTGACTTTC
>TRBJ2-1|TRBD2|-|TRBV5-1
CASSPGTSIYNEQFF
TGCGCCAGCAGTCCCGGGACTAGCATCTACAATGAGCAGTTCTTC
>TRBJ1-1|-|-|TRBV5-4
CASSLREQNTEAFF
TGTGCCAGCAGCTTGCGGGAGCAGAACACTGAAGCTTTCTTT
>TRBJ2-5|-|-|TRBV7-3
CASSPGNQETQYF
TGTGCCAGCAGCCCGGGAAACCAAGAGACCCAGTACTTC
>TRBJ2-3|TRBD2|-|TRBV19
CASSMDAGLAPTTDTQYF
TGTGCCAGTAGTATGGACGCCGGACTAGCGCCGACCACAGATACGCAGTATTTT
>TRBJ1-6|-|-|TRBV28
CASSLPRGPGSPLHF
TGTGCCAGCAGTTTACCCCGGGGGCCGGGGTCACCCCTCCACTTT
>TRBJ1-5|TRBD1|-|TRBV6-6
CASSDRVHSNQPQHF
TGTGCCAGCAGTGACAGGGTTCATAGCAATCAGCCCCAGCATTTT
>TRBJ2-1|-|-|TRBV27
CASSPSGVSYNEQFF
TGTGCCAGCAGTCCCAGCGGAGTTTCCTACAATGAGCAGTTCTTC
>TRBJ1-1|TRBD1|-|TRBV5-5
CASSFTGGGTEAFF
TGTGCCAGCAGCTTTACAGGGGGCGGGACTGAAGCTTTCTTT
>TRBJ2-1|-|-|TRBV5-1
CASSLATHEQFF
TGCGCCAGCAGCCTTGCAACCCATGAGCAGTTCTTC
>TRBJ2-1|-|-|TRBV6-5
CASGGLSYNEQFF
TGTGCCAGCGGCGGCCTCTCCTACAATGAGCAGTTCTTC
>TRBJ2-1|TRBD2|-|TRBV4-1
CASSPFLTSGGGNEQFF
TGCGCCAGCAGCCCCTTCCTGACTAGCGGGGGAGGGAATGAGCAGTTCTTC
>TRBJ1-1|-|-|TRBV18
CASSPGAGDTEAFF
TGTGCCAGCTCACCCGGGGCAGGAGACACTGAAGCTTTCTTT
>TRBJ2-3|TRBD2|once|TRBV6-1
CASSEPEGLAGGTDTQYF
TGTGCCAGCAGTGAACCCGAAGGACTAGCGGGAGGGACAGATACGCAGTATTTT
>TRBJ2-5|-|-|TRBV4-1
CASSQYHLQGQETQYF
TGCGCCAGCAGCCAATACCACCTGCAGGGCCAAGAGACCCAGTACTTC